The 14 T cell receptor beta chains below all came from one sample that was sequenced in a study of shared clonotypes between healthy human individuals. Sequencing used immunoSEQ multiplex PCR; TCRdb keeps in-frame clones, though not all of them. Of roughly 640,000 clones in the sample, approximately 74% are singletons; the top ten hold approximately 1.8%. The sequenced sample was memory CD4+ T cells sorted from blood. The subset: CD45RA-negative fraction. The receptors were sampled from a woman aged 25 to 45 in good health.

The gene calls are TRBV7-2 and TRBJ2-1, with D hard to call. This CDR3 is built from 13 residues. In germline, CDR1 is SGHTA, CDR2 FQGNSA. V lost 5 bases, J lost 6 bases, and 11 bases lay in between. The CDR3 DNA reads as TGTGCCAGCAGCCTTACCCCCGCCAATGAGCAGTTCTTC. This sequence encodes CASSLTPANEQFF.

The CDR3: CASSSRTGWDGDIQYF. The CDR3 bases are TGTGCCAGCAGCTCCCGGACAGGGTGGGACGGAGACATTCAGTACTTC. The chain uses TRBV7-9 and TRBJ2-4; 8 nucleotides agree with TRBD1. V was pared by 4 bases and J by 8 bases, with 13 bases of the junction left unmatched. CDR3 size: 16 residues. Germline V gene lookup returns CDR1 SEHNR and CDR2 FQNEAQ (reference sequence).

In its sample, this clone was seen once. As DNA, the CDR3 is TGTGCCAGCAGCTTATCTAGACTAGCGGGGGCTCAAGAGACCCAGTACTTC. This codes for CASSLSRLAGAQETQYF. The chain recombines TRBV7-8 with TRBJ2-5; TRBD2 agrees at 12 bases. CDR1 is SGHVS, CDR2 FQNEAQ, per germline. The trim removed 2 bases at V and 2 bases at J, leaving 6 bases unmatched. The CDR3 totals 17 residues.

V gene TRBV6-1 combines with J gene TRBJ2-3; possibly TRBD2 for D (5 bases). The CDR3 sequence is 17 residues long. V was clipped by 2 bases and J by 0 bases, with 15 bases between them. Germline V lookup: CDR1 MNHNS, CDR2 SASEGT. DNA of the CDR3: TGTGCCAGCAGTGAATTATTTGGGCGGGCTAGCACAGATACGCAGTATTTT. The encoded protein is CASSELFGRASTDTQYF.

The chain recombines TRBV11-2 with TRBJ2-7; D might be TRBD1 (5 bases). This CDR3 region has 14 residues. Germline V gene sequence: CDR1 SGHAT, CDR2 FQNNGV. The V end lost 0 bases, the J end lost 3 bases, and 9 bases lay between the germline ends. The CDR3 is CASSLDQGVYEQYF. The DNA of the CDR3 is TGTGCCAGCAGCTTAGACCAGGGCGTCTACGAGCAGTACTTC.

A word on this clone: Other DNA sequences in this specimen translate into the identical CDR3. This chain joins TRBV20-1 and TRBJ2-3, with unresolved D. CDR1 DFQATT and CDR2 SNEGSKA come from the germline V gene (reference sequence). V was trimmed by 1 base and J by 6 bases, leaving 5 bases between them. This CDR3 is built from 11 residues. Written as DNA, the CDR3 is TGCAGTGCTAGAGTGAGTGATACGCAGTATTTT. Its translation: CSARVSDTQYF.

V gene TRBV6-5 combines with J gene TRBJ2-7; D is unclear. Germline CDR1 is MNHEY and CDR2 is SVGAGI. This CDR3 contains 14 residues. V gave up 0 bases and J gave up 4 bases, with 10 bases separating them. CDR3 loop: CASSYSIVGYEQYF. CDR3 nucleotide sequence: TGTGCCAGCAGTTACTCTATTGTTGGTTACGAGCAGTACTTC.

This clone was seen a handful of times. In nucleotides, the CDR3 is TGTGCCAGCAGTACAGGGTCCCACTATGGCTACACCTTC. As protein: CASSTGSHYGYTF. The V gene is TRBV6-5, the J gene TRBJ1-2; weak D call: TRBD1 (6 bases). The CDR3 has 13 residues. Germline loops: CDR1 MNHEY, CDR2 SVGAGI. V lost 5 bases and J lost 3, with 10 bases in between.

The chain links TRBV2 to TRBJ2-2; the match to TRBD2 covers 7 bases. J was trimmed by 5 bases and V by 7 bases; bases with no gene match: 7. CDR3 length: 14 residues. Germline V gene lookup returns CDR1 SNHLY and CDR2 FYNNEI. CDR3 in amino acids: CASTGLEATGELFF. CDR3 nucleotides: TGTGCCAGCACTGGACTAGAGGCGACCGGGGAGCTGTTTTTT.

This clone was counted between two and nine times. The gene calls are TRBV7-8 and TRBJ2-7, with D hard to call. The CDR3 has 17 amino acids. The germline gives CDR1 SGHVS, CDR2 FQNEAQ. The V end lost 5 bases, the J end lost 1 base, and 21 bases lay between the germline ends. This CDR3 reads CASSAVFGSRPSYEQYF. Here the CDR3 DNA reads TGTGCCAGCAGCGCGGTGTTTGGGTCGAGGCCGTCCTACGAGCAGTACTTC.

This clone was observed a handful of times. Being one base from a much bigger clone, this may be a read error. V gene TRBV6-6 combines with J gene TRBJ2-7; D is undetermined. Trimming cost V 5 bases and J 2 bases, with 4 bases left between them. The CDR3 has 11 amino acids. Germline V gene data show CDR1 as MNHNY and CDR2 as SVGAGI (reference sequence). The CDR3 region is CASSDTYEQYF. CDR3 DNA: TGTGCCAGCAGTGACACCTACGAGCAGTACTTC.

Of note for this clone: Other DNA sequences in the sample encode the same CDR3. The chain links TRBV7-9 to TRBJ1-5; unclear D gene. Deletions cut 0 bases from V and 0 bases from J, with 9 bases between. Germline CDR1 SEHNR, CDR2 FQNEAQ (reference sequence). The CDR3 has 16 amino acids. CDR3 bases: TGTGCCAGCAGCTTAGCATCGGGATCTAGCAATCAGCCCCAGCATTTT. Its translation is CASSLASGSSNQPQHF.

Note on this clone: The junction and the germline gene differ at one end; a read error may be behind it. This rearrangement joins TRBV10-2 to TRBJ2-5, with no clear D. The J call may be faulty, since TRBJ2-7 better matches the DNA end. The CDR3 is 13 amino acids. Germline CDR1 reads WSHSY; CDR2 reads SAAADI. The CDR3 is CASTEANSYEQYF. The CDR3 DNA is TGCGCCAGCACTGAGGCAAACTCCTACGAGCAGTACTTC.

The J gene is TRBJ1-5, the V gene TRBV9, with a tentative D call TRBD1 (5 bases). Trimming pared 4 bases from V and 6 bases from J, leaving 14 bases between. This CDR3 is 14 amino acids long. From germline, CDR1 is SGDLS and CDR2 YYNGEE. The CDR3 protein is CASSSSGGGQPQHF. The CDR3 DNA is TGTGCCAGCAGCTCCTCCGGTGGGGGTCAGCCCCAGCATTTT.